Listed below are T cell receptor beta chains from one sample, sequenced in a study of blood T cell repertoires in COVID-19. Sequenced by immunoSEQ multiplex PCR; TCRdb stores in-frame clones only, minus some. The sample has about 210,000 clones, 89% seen once; the top ten hold more than 4.5%. Input material: peripheral blood. These receptors originate from a woman aged 40 to 50 with acute or convalescent COVID-19. CDR3s include the opening cysteine and the closing phenylalanine or tryptophan. A D gene is named only where the DNA matches it firmly. Size is stated for part of the rows, as once, few or many counts, or as a class when the clone is expanded.

J: TRBJ2-3
length: 14
V: TRBV10-3
size: -
D: -
DNA: TGTGCCATCAGTGACGGGGGTAGCACAGATACGCAGTATTTT
CDR3: CAISDGGSTDTQYF

J: TRBJ1-5
length: 14
V: TRBV30
size: -
D: -
DNA: TGTGCCTGGAGTGTACTGAGTAGCAATCAGCCCCAGCATTTT
CDR3: CAWSVLSSNQPQHF

J: TRBJ1-2
length: 11
V: TRBV30
size: -
D: TRBD1
DNA: TGTGCGCGACAGGGGGACTATGGCTACACCTTC
CDR3: CARQGDYGYTF

J: TRBJ2-3
length: 15
V: TRBV5-1
size: -
D: -
DNA: TGCGCCAGCAGCTCCGGCATCTGGACAACAGATACGCAGTATTTT
CDR3: CASSSGIWTTDTQYF

J: TRBJ1-5
length: 17
V: TRBV25-1
size: -
D: TRBD1
DNA: TGTGCCAGCAGTGAATATGACAGGGGGCTTAGCAATCAGCCCCAGCATTTT
CDR3: CASSEYDRGLSNQPQHF

J: TRBJ2-1
length: 13
V: TRBV29-1
size: -
D: TRBD2
DNA: TGCAGCGTTGGTATCACTAGCGGCAATGAGCAGTTCTTC
CDR3: CSVGITSGNEQFF

J: TRBJ1-6
length: 15
V: TRBV6-5
size: -
D: -
DNA: TGTGCCAGCAGTTACTCGGAGAGATATAATTCACCCCTCCACTTT
CDR3: CASSYSERYNSPLHF

J: TRBJ1-2
length: 14
V: TRBV5-6
size: -
D: -
DNA: TGTGCCAGCACCAACGCCCGGGCGGGATATGGCTACACCTTC
CDR3: CASTNARAGYGYTF

J: TRBJ2-1
length: 17
V: TRBV5-6
size: -
D: -
DNA: TGTGCCAGCAGCTCCCTTACACAGGGAGCATACTACAATGAGCAGTTCTTC
CDR3: CASSSLTQGAYYNEQFF

J: TRBJ2-5
length: 15
V: TRBV5-4
size: -
D: -
DNA: TGTGCCAGCAGCTTGGTCGGGTACCGTCGGGAGACCCAGTACTTC
CDR3: CASSLVGYRRETQYF

J: TRBJ1-1
length: 13
V: TRBV6-6
size: once
D: -
DNA: TGTGCCAGCAGTCCCGGGGTCAACACTGAAGCTTTCTTT
CDR3: CASSPGVNTEAFF

J: TRBJ2-5
length: 12
V: TRBV12-5
size: once
D: -
DNA: TGTGCTAGTGGCGAGGCGAAAGAGACCCAGTACTTC
CDR3: CASGEAKETQYF

J: TRBJ1-1
length: 16
V: TRBV5-6
size: -
D: -
DNA: TGTGCCAGCAGCTTACAGACAAAAGTCATGAACACTGAAGCTTTCTTT
CDR3: CASSLQTKVMNTEAFF

J: TRBJ1-4
length: 15
V: TRBV10-2
size: -
D: -
DNA: TGCGCCAGCAGTGACCCCGGGACATCGGCGGGAAAACTGTTTTTT
CDR3: CASSDPGTSAGKLFF

J: TRBJ2-2
length: 15
V: TRBV10-3
size: -
D: -
DNA: TGTGCCATCAGTAGCGGCACCACGAACACCGGGGAGCTGTTTTTT
CDR3: CAISSGTTNTGELFF

J: TRBJ1-2
length: 13
V: TRBV20-1
size: -
D: TRBD1
DNA: TGCAGTGCTAGTAATGCCCCGGGACAGGCTAATACCTTC
CDR3: CSASNAPGQANTF

J: TRBJ2-2
length: 15
V: TRBV3-1/TRBV3-2
size: -
D: -
DNA: TGTGCCAGCAGCCAACGGGGGACAGCTACCGGGGAGCTGTTTTTT
CDR3: CASSQRGTATGELFF

J: TRBJ1-3
length: 16
V: TRBV27
size: -
D: TRBD1
DNA: TGTGCCAGCAGTTCCCTGGGACAGGGAGCTGGAAACACCATATATTTT
CDR3: CASSSLGQGAGNTIYF

J: TRBJ1-4
length: 16
V: TRBV28
size: -
D: -
DNA: TGTGCCAGCAGTTTAAATTCAGGGCTCGGGAATGAAAAACTGTTTTTT
CDR3: CASSLNSGLGNEKLFF

J: TRBJ2-5
length: 17
V: TRBV9
size: -
D: TRBD2
DNA: TGTGCCAGCAGCTTCGGACTAGCGGGGGGAAGACAAGAGACCCAGTACTTC
CDR3: CASSFGLAGGRQETQYF

J: TRBJ1-1
length: 14
V: TRBV14
size: -
D: TRBD1
DNA: TGTGCCAGCAGCGTGCGACAGGGAGGAACTGAAGCTTTCTTT
CDR3: CASSVRQGGTEAFF

J: TRBJ2-3
length: 14
V: TRBV3-1/TRBV3-2
size: -
D: -
DNA: TGTGCCAGCAGCCAAGGGCTGAGCACAGATACGCAGTATTTT
CDR3: CASSQGLSTDTQYF